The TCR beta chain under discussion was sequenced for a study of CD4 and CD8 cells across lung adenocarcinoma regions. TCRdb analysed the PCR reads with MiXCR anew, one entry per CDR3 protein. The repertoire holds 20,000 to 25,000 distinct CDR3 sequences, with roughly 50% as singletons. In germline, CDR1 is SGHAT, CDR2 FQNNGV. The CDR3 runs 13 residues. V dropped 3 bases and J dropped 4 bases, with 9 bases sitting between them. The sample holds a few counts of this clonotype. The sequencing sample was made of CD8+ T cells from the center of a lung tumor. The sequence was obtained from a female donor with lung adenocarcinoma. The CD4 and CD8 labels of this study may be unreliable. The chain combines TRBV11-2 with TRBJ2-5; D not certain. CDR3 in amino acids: CASSLSQLETQYF. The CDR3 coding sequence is TGTGCCAGCAGCTTGTCTCAATTAGAGACCCAGTACTTC.